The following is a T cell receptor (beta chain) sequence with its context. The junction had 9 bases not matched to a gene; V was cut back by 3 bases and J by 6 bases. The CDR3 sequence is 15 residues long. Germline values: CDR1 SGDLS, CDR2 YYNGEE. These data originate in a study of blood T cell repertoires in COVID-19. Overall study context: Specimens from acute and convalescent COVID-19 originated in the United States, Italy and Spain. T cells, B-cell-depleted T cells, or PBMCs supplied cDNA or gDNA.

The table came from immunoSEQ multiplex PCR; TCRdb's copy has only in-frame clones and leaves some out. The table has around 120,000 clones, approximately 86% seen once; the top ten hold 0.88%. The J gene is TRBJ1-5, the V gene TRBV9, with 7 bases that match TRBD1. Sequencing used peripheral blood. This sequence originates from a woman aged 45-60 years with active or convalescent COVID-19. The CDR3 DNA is TGTGCCAGCAGCGGAAGGGGGCGGGATATTCAGCCCCAGCATTTT. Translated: CASSGRGRDIQPQHF.